Following are 13 T cell receptor beta chains from one sample sequenced in a study of regulatory T cells in long-lasting Graves disease. Time point of the sample: newly diagnosed GD, antithyroid drugs for less than 3 months. After RNA was extracted from PBMCs, the TCR library was made from it. Construction of TCR beta libraries relied on iRepertoire HTBI primers and on Arm-PCR targeting CDR3 regions. TCRdb reprocessed the multiplex PCR reads via MiXCR and lists one record per CDR3 protein. The table shows approximately 490,000 distinct CDR3 sequences, with under 20% occurring only once. Separately, the same data were catalogued under a study of T cells in Graves' hyperthyroidism and ophthalmopathy.

Specimen: peripheral blood mononuclear cells (PBMCs), collected at new diagnosis, from a patient treated with antithyroid drugs. These receptor sequences come from a man aged 35 to 55 with Graves disease.

This clonotype was seen repeatedly, ten times or more. This rearrangement joins TRBV28 to TRBJ1-1, with a weak D call TRBD1 (5 bases). The CDR3 is made up of 15 amino acids. Germline CDR1 is MDHEN and CDR2 is SYDVKM. The V gene lost 1 base and the J gene lost 0 bases, with 9 bases spanning the gap. The CDR3 DNA reads as TGTGCCAGCAGTTTATCCGACAGATTGAACACTGAAGCTTTCTTT. The encoded protein is CASSLSDRLNTEAFF.

The sample holds many counts of this clonotype. V is TRBV18 and J is TRBJ1-2; no definite D call. CDR1 KGHSH and CDR2 LQKENI come from the germline V gene. The CDR3 sequence is 13 residues long. Trimming stripped 4 bases from V and 7 bases from J, with 13 bases between. The CDR3 DNA is TGTGCCAGCTCACAGCAAGACGGCCCTGGCTACACCTTC. It encodes CASSQQDGPGYTF.

The rearrangement uses TRBV19 and TRBJ2-3; 10 bases line up with TRBD2. The assigned J gene may be wrong: the sequence end matches TRBJ2-5 better. The CDR3 runs 16 residues. The germline gives CDR1 LNHDA, CDR2 SQIVND (reference sequence). In DNA form, the CDR3 reads TGTGCCAGTAGTATAACCCGGACTAGCGGTCACGAGACCCAGTACTTC. Residues: CASSITRTSGHETQYF.

The chain links TRBV7-6 to TRBJ1-2, with 10 positions matching TRBD1. The junction had 7 bases not matched to a gene; V was cut back by 5 bases and J by 7 bases. The CDR3 runs to 14 residues. Germline CDR1 is SGHVS and CDR2 is FNYEAQ. The CDR3 protein is CASSPGTGAGGYTF. For the CDR3, the DNA is TGTGCCAGCAGCCCAGGGACAGGGGCTGGTGGCTACACCTTC.

The gene calls are TRBV30 and TRBJ1-2; 9 bases are shared with TRBD1. V was clipped by 3 bases and J by 3 bases; unmatched bases: 2. CDR3 length: 13 amino acids. Germline CDR1 reads GTSNPN; CDR2 reads SVGIG (reference sequence). CDR3 bases: TGTGCCTGGAGCGACAGGGGGGACTATGGCTACACCTTC. Translating it yields CAWSDRGDYGYTF.

The sample holds many counts of this clonotype. The chain couples TRBV12-3 or TRBV12-4 to TRBJ2-7, with unresolved D. V lost 2 bases and J 7 bases, leaving 21 bases between the germline ends. The CDR3 sequence is 16 residues long. The CDR3 spells CASSLSSLMDLGEQYF. CDR3 nucleotides: TGTGCCAGCAGTTTATCATCCTTGATGGATTTGGGGGAGCAGTACTTC.

The sample holds many counts of this clonotype. The chain is built from TRBV7-9 and TRBJ2-5, with 9 positions matching TRBD2. Trimming removed 5 bases from V and 4 bases from J; junction bases left unmatched: 2. The length of the CDR3 is 13 residues. Germline V gene lookup returns CDR1 SEHNR and CDR2 FQNEAQ (reference sequence). CDR3 DNA: TGTGCCAGCAGCGCTAGCGGGACAGAGACCCAGTACTTC. This gives the protein CASSASGTETQYF. Combining the CDR3 with reference TRBV7-9 and TRBJ2-5 gives the whole variable domain DTGVSQNPRHKITKRGQNVTFRCDPISEHNRLYWYRQTLGQGPEFLTYFQNEAQLEKSRLLSDRFSAERPKGSFSTLEIQRTEQGDSAMYLCASSASGTETQYFGPGTRLLVL.

The table lists this clonotype with many counts. The chain links TRBV5-1 to TRBJ2-7, with 8 nucleotides matching TRBD2. This CDR3 has 16 residues. Looked up from germline, CDR1 is SGHRS and CDR2 is YFSETQ. After removal of 4 bases from V and 4 bases from J, the junction contained 13 bases not matched to a gene. The CDR3 loop reads CASSRIPSSGGYEQYF. CDR3 nucleotide sequence: TGCGCCAGCAGCCGCATACCGTCAAGCGGGGGTTACGAGCAGTACTTC.

This rearrangement joins TRBV29-1 to TRBJ2-7; D possibly corresponds to TRBD1 (7 bases). V was pared by 5 bases and J by 1 base, with 12 bases between. Germline lookup yields CDR1 SQVTM and CDR2 ANQGSEA. This CDR3 comprises 13 residues. In DNA form, the CDR3 reads TGCAGCGTTAGTTCAGGGGGGTCCTACGAGCAGTACTTC. It translates to CSVSSGGSYEQYF.

The chain combines TRBV6-1 with TRBJ2-2; 8 nucleotides match TRBD2. Unmatched junction bases numbered 7, after V lost 6 bases and J lost 4 bases. The CDR3 contains 15 residues. Germline V gene lookup returns CDR1 MNHNS and CDR2 SASEGT. DNA of the CDR3: TGTGCCAGCAGCTTTGGGACTAGTGGCACCGGGGAGCTGTTTTTT. This translates into CASSFGTSGTGELFF.

This sequence joins TRBV20-1 and TRBJ2-5; D call uncertain. The CDR3 spans 13 residues. Germline V gene data show CDR1 as DFQATT and CDR2 as SNEGSKA (reference sequence). V lost 4 bases, J lost 5 bases, and 14 bases lay in between. In nucleotides, the CDR3 is TGCAGTGCTACGGGCGTCCCTCGGGAGACCCAGTACTTC. Translating it yields CSATGVPRETQYF.

This clonotype was counted many times. The gene calls are TRBV18 and TRBJ2-7; D might be TRBD1 (6 bases). Trimming shortened V by 0 bases and J by 6 bases, and 12 bases separated the two germline ends. Germline V gene sequence: CDR1 KGHSH, CDR2 LQKENI. The CDR3 covers 14 residues. The CDR3 region has the DNA TGTGCCAGCTCACCACCGATAGGGGGTGGCGAGCAGTACTTC. This sequence encodes CASSPPIGGGEQYF.

This clonotype was recorded at least ten times. V usage is TRBV28 and J usage is TRBJ2-1, with a weak D call TRBD2 (7 bases). Germline V lookup: CDR1 MDHEN, CDR2 SYDVKM. V lost 8 bases and J 9 bases, leaving 14 bases between the germline ends. This CDR3 has 12 residues. The CDR3 DNA reads TGTGCCAGCGGGGGGCGGGAGAGTGAGCAGTTCTTC. This codes for CASGGRESEQFF.